What follows is one T cell receptor beta chain and its context. Its antigen remains unidentified. This record belongs to a study of blood T cells in healthy people across ages. For the study at large: Template switching captured about one barcoded beta molecule per two T cells.

Isolation of PBMCs gave at least 7 million cells per sample. The use of a sample-barcoded 5' primer and a J-beta primer mix characterized a second PCR of about 7 to 12 cycles. The template-switch adaptor, which had 12 random nucleotides, put a tag on each cDNA molecule. TCRdb re-called the 5' RACE reads with MiXCR, one entry per CDR3 protein. The sample has about 630,000 distinct CDR3 sequences; around 21% are singletons. Study results and limitations: Reliance upon unsorted PBMCs precluded definitive naive versus antigen-experienced comparison.

The sequence derives from a man between 65 and 80 years old in good health. Material for sequencing was blood.

CDR3 region: CASSPRTGNYNEQFF. The CDR3 bases are TGTGCCAGCAGCCCCCGGACAGGGAACTACAATGAGCAGTTCTTC. The chain has TRBV9 and TRBJ2-1; 8 bases match TRBD1. Germline CDR1 and CDR2: SGDLS and YYNGEE. The CDR3 sequence is 15 residues long. Trimming at V came to 4 bases and at J to 3 bases, leaving 6 bases not matched to a gene. Drawing the rest from reference TRBV9 and TRBJ2-1, the complete variable domain is DSGVTQTPKHLITATGQRVTLRCSPRSGDLSVYWYQQSLDQGLQFLIQYYNGEERAKGNILERFSAQQFPDLHSELNLSSLELGDSALYFCASSPRTGNYNEQFFGPGTRLTVL.